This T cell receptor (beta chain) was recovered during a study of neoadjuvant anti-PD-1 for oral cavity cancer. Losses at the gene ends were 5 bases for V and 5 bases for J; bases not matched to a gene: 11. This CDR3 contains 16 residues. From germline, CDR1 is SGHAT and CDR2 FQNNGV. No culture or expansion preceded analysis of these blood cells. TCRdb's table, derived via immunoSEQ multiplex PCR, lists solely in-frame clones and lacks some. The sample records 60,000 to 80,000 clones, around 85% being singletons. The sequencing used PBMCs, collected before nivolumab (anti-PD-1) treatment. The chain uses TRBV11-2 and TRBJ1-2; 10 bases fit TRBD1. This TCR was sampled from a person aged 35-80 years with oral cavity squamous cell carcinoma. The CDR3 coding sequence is TGTGCCAGCAGCCTCAGCCGGACAGGGGGGGCGTATGGCTACACCTTC. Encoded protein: CASSLSRTGGAYGYTF. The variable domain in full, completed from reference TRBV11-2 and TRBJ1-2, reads EAGVAQSPRYKIIEKRQSVAFWCNPISGHATLYWYQQILGQGPKLLIQFQNNGVVDDSQLPKDRFSAERLKGVDSTLKIQPAKLEDSAVYLCASSLSRTGGAYGYTFGSGTRLTVV.